A selection of T cell receptor beta chains follows, all from one sample in a study of blood T cells in healthy people across ages. TCRdb itself ran the 5' RACE reads through MiXCR, one entry per CDR3 protein. The data hold approximately 850,000 distinct CDR3 sequences, with more than 40% observed a single time. Sequencing was carried out using blood. Receptors were obtained from a man aged 55 to 70 in good health. CDR3s include the opening cysteine and the closing phenylalanine or tryptophan. A D gene is named only where the DNA matches it firmly. Expanded clones are given a class, and other clones once, few, many or no size at all.

d_call: -
j_call: TRBJ1-4
clone_size: -
v_call: TRBV6-5
cdr3_nt: TGTGCCAGCAGAAACCAACGCACGGAAAAACTGTTTTTT
cdr3_aa: CASRNQRTEKLFF

d_call: -
j_call: TRBJ1-1
clone_size: few
v_call: TRBV2
cdr3_nt: TGTGCCAGCACGAGGGTTATGAACACTGAAGCTTTCTTT
cdr3_aa: CASTRVMNTEAFF

d_call: -
j_call: TRBJ2-5
clone_size: few
v_call: TRBV6-5
cdr3_nt: TGTGCCAGCAGTTACGGGTTGGGTGAGCAGTACTTC
cdr3_aa: CASSYGLGEQYF

d_call: -
j_call: TRBJ1-1
clone_size: -
v_call: TRBV12-3/TRBV12-4
cdr3_nt: TGTGCCAGCAGCCAAGGGTTGAGCGCTGAAGCTTTCTTT
cdr3_aa: CASSQGLSAEAFF

d_call: TRBD1
j_call: TRBJ2-1
clone_size: few
v_call: TRBV2
cdr3_nt: TGTGCCAGCAGACGGACAGGACAAAATGAGCAGTTCTTC
cdr3_aa: CASRRTGQNEQFF

d_call: -
j_call: TRBJ2-3
clone_size: many
v_call: TRBV12-3/TRBV12-4
cdr3_nt: TGTGCCAGCAGCTCTATGGCGGCCACAGATACGCAGTATTTT
cdr3_aa: CASSSMAATDTQYF

d_call: TRBD1
j_call: TRBJ2-1
clone_size: many
v_call: TRBV24-1
cdr3_nt: TGTGCCACCAGTGATTCTGACAGGGGCAAGGGCAATGAGCAGTTCTTC
cdr3_aa: CATSDSDRGKGNEQFF

d_call: TRBD2
j_call: TRBJ2-1
clone_size: -
v_call: TRBV28
cdr3_nt: TGTGCCAGCAGTTTAGGGCGGGGGGCCCACAATGAGCAGTTCTTC
cdr3_aa: CASSLGRGAHNEQFF

d_call: TRBD2
j_call: TRBJ2-2
clone_size: few
v_call: TRBV3-1
cdr3_nt: TGTGCCAGCAGCCAAGATTGGGACTACCAGAACACCGGGGAGCTGTTTTTT
cdr3_aa: CASSQDWDYQNTGELFF

d_call: -
j_call: TRBJ2-5
clone_size: -
v_call: TRBV5-1
cdr3_nt: TGCGCCAGCAGCCCACAGTGGCAAGAGACCCAGTACTTC
cdr3_aa: CASSPQWQETQYF

d_call: -
j_call: TRBJ1-1
clone_size: few
v_call: TRBV6-1
cdr3_nt: TGTGCCAGCAGTGACCCCGGTAGGCCGGGGAAGGCTGAAGCTTTCTTT
cdr3_aa: CASSDPGRPGKAEAFF

d_call: -
j_call: TRBJ2-7
clone_size: few
v_call: TRBV7-2
cdr3_nt: TGTGCCAGCAGCTATCGACAGAGGAACTACGAGCAGTACTTC
cdr3_aa: CASSYRQRNYEQYF

d_call: -
j_call: TRBJ2-3
clone_size: -
v_call: TRBV28
cdr3_nt: TGTGCCAGCAGTACCTTAGCGGATACGCAGTATTTT
cdr3_aa: CASSTLADTQYF

d_call: -
j_call: TRBJ2-2
clone_size: once
v_call: TRBV7-9
cdr3_nt: TGTGCCAGCAGCCCAGCAGGAGGGGCGAACACCGGGGAGCTGTTTTTT
cdr3_aa: CASSPAGGANTGELFF

d_call: -
j_call: TRBJ1-2
clone_size: -
v_call: TRBV7-8
cdr3_nt: TGTGCCGGCAGCTCCGGTGTTGTCGGGAGGTGGAATGGCTACACCTTC
cdr3_aa: CAGSSGVVGRWNGYTF

d_call: -
j_call: TRBJ1-5
clone_size: once
v_call: TRBV6-2/TRBV6-3
cdr3_nt: TGTGCCAGCTCAAGGGGGGTAAGCAATCAGCCCCAGCATTTT
cdr3_aa: CASSRGVSNQPQHF

d_call: TRBD1
j_call: TRBJ1-2
clone_size: once
v_call: TRBV20-1
cdr3_nt: TGCAGTGCTAGAACACAGGGGGCAGCAACTCTTAGCGGCTGCACCTTC
cdr3_aa: CSARTQGAATLSGCTF

d_call: -
j_call: TRBJ2-5
clone_size: -
v_call: TRBV5-1
cdr3_nt: TGCGCCAGCAGCGACACCGGGGTTCAAGAGACCCAGTACTTC
cdr3_aa: CASSDTGVQETQYF

d_call: -
j_call: TRBJ2-3
clone_size: -
v_call: TRBV9
cdr3_nt: TGTGCCAGCAGCGTGGGTGGGGGGGCCAGCACAGATACGCAGTATTTT
cdr3_aa: CASSVGGGASTDTQYF

d_call: -
j_call: TRBJ2-3
clone_size: -
v_call: TRBV20-1
cdr3_nt: TGCAGTGCTAGAACCCCGAATCGCCCAGATACGCAGTATTTT
cdr3_aa: CSARTPNRPDTQYF

d_call: TRBD1
j_call: TRBJ2-3
clone_size: few
v_call: TRBV20-1
cdr3_nt: TGCAGTGCTGACCCCGGGACAGGGGGCTATGATACGCAGTATTTT
cdr3_aa: CSADPGTGGYDTQYF

d_call: -
j_call: TRBJ1-1
clone_size: once
v_call: TRBV6-6
cdr3_nt: TGTGCCAGCAGATCAGGGGTTTCGAACACTGAAGCTTTCTTT
cdr3_aa: CASRSGVSNTEAFF